This T cell receptor beta chain was identified in a study of blood T cell repertoires in COVID-19. Authors' methods: By means of reference gene primer amplification, nucleated cell counts were estimated. This table comes from immunoSEQ multiplex PCR, and its TCRdb copy is limited to in-frame clones, with some not included. From that table come the V and J calls and clone size; the DNA was used to work out D and trimming. The profile covers 150,000 to 200,000 clones, with 70% to 90% appearing a single time and roughly 4.7% taken by the ten largest. The sequenced material came from peripheral blood. The TCR originated in a human donor in a cohort sampled during active COVID-19.

CDR3 residues: CASSLGVRGSYEQYF. CDR3 coding DNA: TGTGCCAGCAGCTTGGGGGTCAGGGGCTCCTACGAGCAGTACTTC. The V gene is TRBV5-4, the J gene TRBJ2-7, with D tentatively TRBD1 (6 bases). This CDR3 is 15 amino acids long. Trimming shortened V by 0 bases and J by 0 bases, and 10 bases separated the two germline ends. Per germline, CDR1 SGHNT and CDR2 YYREEE (reference sequence).